This T cell receptor beta chain was identified during a study of CD8 T cells in ankylosing spondylitis. The CDR3 has 16 residues. Germline V lookup: CDR1 SGDLS, CDR2 YYNGEE. Trimming shortened V by 2 bases and J by 2 bases, and 15 bases separated the two germline ends. Preparation of TCR beta libraries was done by quantitative 5'-RACE with molecular barcodes. TCRdb independently ran MiXCR on the 5' RACE reads; one entry per CDR3 protein. In the table there are approximately 38,000 distinct CDR3 sequences, roughly 2.5% of which are singletons. The study, taken as a whole, reports: Relatively rare in peripheral blood, disease-linked clones were also CD8+. In synovial fluid and blood from reactive arthritis, some motif variants were previously reported.

This clonotype has a count of ten or more. As yet, its antigen is unknown. Material: blood, either unsorted or a sorted T cell fraction (not recorded which). The rearrangement uses TRBV9 and TRBJ2-3; weak D call: TRBD2 (6 bases). The TCR sequence derives from a male donor with ankylosing spondylitis or in good health (not recorded which). Written as DNA, the CDR3 is TGTGCCAGCAGCGTCCCGGGACTTCAATCCACAGATACGCAGTATTTT. As protein: CASSVPGLQSTDTQYF. Looking up the rest from reference TRBV9 and TRBJ2-3 gives the full variable domain: DSGVTQTPKHLITATGQRVTLRCSPRSGDLSVYWYQQSLDQGLQFLIQYYNGEERAKGNILERFSAQQFPDLHSELNLSSLELGDSALYFCASSVPGLQSTDTQYFGPGTRLTVL.